This T cell receptor beta chain emerged from a study of shared clonotypes between healthy human individuals. Findings and caveats of the study: Against clonotypes common to all four donors, non-shared ones had lower generation probabilities.

To note about this clone: Its antigen remains unknown.

Produced via immunoSEQ multiplex PCR; TCRdb's table is partial and in-frame only. Of about 380,000 clones listed, 95% to 97% are singletons. With 2 bases removed from V and 4 bases from J, the gap between germline ends came to 12 bases. The germline V gene has CDR1 SNHLY and CDR2 FYNNEI. The CDR3 runs to 15 residues. The chain employs TRBV2 and TRBJ2-1; D is perhaps TRBD1 (6 bases). Sample: memory CD8+ T cells sorted from blood. Subset specified: CD45RO+ cells pooled with CCR7-negative TemRA cells. This clonotype was obtained from a man under 40 in good health. This CDR3 reads CASSEQGIPYNEQFF. The CDR3 coding sequence is TGTGCCAGCAGTGAACAGGGGATACCTTACAATGAGCAGTTCTTC.